This entry lists 26 T cell receptor beta chains sequenced from one sample in a study of tumor and adjacent non-tumor tissue in lung cancer. This sample's RNA came from whole unsorted tissue. A modified ARM-PCR protocol with three rounds of nested PCR amplified TCRbeta. TCRdb itself ran the multiplex PCR reads through MiXCR, one entry per CDR3 protein. Here the sample spans 75,000 to 80,000 distinct CDR3 sequences, over 80% being singletons. What was sequenced was lung tumor tissue. The receptors were sampled from a woman aged 50 to 65 with non-small cell lung cancer.

The rearrangement links TRBV29-1 to TRBJ2-7; TRBD1 matches at 9 bases. CDR1 and CDR2 from the germline V gene are SQVTM and ANQGSEA. This CDR3 has 11 residues. The CDR3 protein is CNGRTGAEQYF. The CDR3 DNA follows: TGCAACGGGAGGACAGGGGCCGAACAGTACTTC.

In the case of this clonotype: The junction departs from the called germline gene at one end, perhaps through a read error. The V and J genes are TRBV11-2 and TRBJ2-1; TRBD2 aligns across 7 bases. The CDR3 is 12 residues long. Germline CDR1 SGHAT, CDR2 FQNNGV. CDR3 sequence reads: CTSMGLPDKQFF. The CDR3 DNA sequence: TGTACCAGTATGGGACTACCTGACAAGCAGTTCTTC.

Of note for this clonotype: Because the CDR3 is missing its conserved closing phenylalanine or tryptophan, this is likely a read error. No DNA is shown, since the ends of the CDR3 on it are uncertain; the CDR3 is the one TCRdb lists. CDR3 sequence reads: CSVGDNLKTEACL. This chain links TRBV29-1 with TRBJ1-1. Germline V gene lookup returns CDR1 SQVTM and CDR2 ANQGSEA. The CDR3 comprises 13 residues, both ends counted.

Notes on this clonotype: Because it lacks the conserved phenylalanine or tryptophan at the end, this CDR3 is likely a read error. The chain employs TRBV6-5 and TRBJ1-2; 7 bases are a match to TRBD1. Germline V gene data show CDR1 as MNHEY and CDR2 as SVGAGI. CDR3 size: 13 residues. V lost 2 bases to trimming and J lost 5 bases; unmatched junction nucleotides: 2. DNA for the CDR3: TGTGCCAGCAGTTACGGCAGGGGGTATGGCTACACCATC. Translated: CASSYGRGYGYTI.

Turning to this clonotype: This may come from a read error, since a much larger clone is one base off. The chain joins TRBV6-5 to TRBJ1-2; 7 bases align to TRBD1. The length of the CDR3 is 13 residues. Germline V lookup: CDR1 MNHEY, CDR2 SVGAGI. In DNA, the CDR3 is TGTGTCAGCTCCGGGGCAGGGGGATATGGCTACACCTTC. It is translated as CVSSGAGGYGYTF.

Details on this clonotype: This CDR3 fails to terminate in the conserved phenylalanine or tryptophan, so it likely reflects a read error. This sequence joins TRBV28 and TRBJ2-3; 10 bases line up with TRBD2. V was pared by 2 bases and J by 3 bases, with 5 bases of the junction left unmatched. CDR3 length equals 16 residues. Germline V CDR1 and CDR2: MDHEN, SYDVKM. The CDR3 bases are TGTGCCAGCAGTTTACTAGCGGGAGCGGGGACAGATACGCAGTATAAT. Its protein is CASSLLAGAGTDTQYN.

A remark on this clonotype: An end of the junction differs from the germline gene, which may be a read error. The genes are TRBV6-2 or TRBV6-3 and TRBJ2-1; no firm D call. Germline V gene sequence: CDR1 MNHEY, CDR2 SVGEGT. The CDR3 is 14 residues long. CDR3 bases: TGTGCCAGCAGTTACACCAACAATTACAATGAGCCGTTCTTC. Its protein is CASSYTNNYNEPFF.

As for this clonotype: Sequence at one end of the junction differs from germline and may be a read error. The genes are TRBV20-1 and TRBJ2-7, with 10 bases fitting TRBD2. CDR1 is DFQATT, CDR2 SNEGSKA, per germline (reference sequence). The CDR3 has 15 residues. CDR3 residues: CSAQKPELAGYEQYF. Here the CDR3 DNA reads TGCAGTGCCCAGAAACCGGAACTAGCGGGATACGAGCAATACTTT.

This clonotype occurred a few times. This CDR3 fails to terminate in the conserved phenylalanine or tryptophan, so it likely reflects a read error. The chain joins TRBV6-5 to TRBJ2-2, with 7 nucleotides matching TRBD1. Germline assignment: CDR1 MNHEY and CDR2 SVGAGI. The CDR3 spans 13 residues. As DNA, the CDR3 is TGTGCCAGCAGTACAGGGGACACCAGGGAGCTGTTTTAT. Protein product: CASSTGDTRELFY.

A few counts support this clonotype. Germline and junction disagree at one end, which may indicate a read error. This chain uses TRBV11-2 with TRBJ2-1; a possible D gene is TRBD2 (5 bases). The CDR3 is 12 amino acids. Germline V gene sequence: CDR1 SGHAT, CDR2 FQNNGV. In DNA form, the CDR3 reads TGTGTCAGCTGCTCCACTAGGGATGAGCAGTTATTC. Translated: CVSCSTRDEQLF. Based on the CDR3 plus reference TRBV11-2 and TRBJ2-1, the full variable domain is EAGVAQSPRYKIIEKRQSVAFWCNPISGHATLYWYQQILGQGPKLLIQFQNNGVVDDSQLPKDRFSAERLKGVDSTLKIQPAKLEDSAVYLCVSCSTRDEQLFGPGTRLTVL.

This clonotype has more than one count but fewer than ten. The conserved phenylalanine or tryptophan is not found at the CDR3 terminus, so this likely reflects a read error. The chain recombines TRBV6-1 with TRBJ2-3, with unresolved D. The CDR3 is 14 residues long. Germline loops: CDR1 MNHNS, CDR2 SASEGT. V dropped 4 bases and J dropped 3 bases, with 11 bases sitting between them. CDR3 sequence reads: CASSARVSTDTQYS. CDR3 DNA: TGTGCCAGCAGTGCACGGGTCTCAACAGATACGCAGTATTCT.

This clonotype was detected many times. The V call is TRBV14, the J call TRBJ2-2; 9 positions match TRBD1. After removal of 6 bases from V and 1 base from J, the junction contained 0 bases not matched to a gene. The CDR3 runs to 14 residues. Germline CDR1 reads SGHDN; CDR2 reads FVKESK. CDR3 nucleotides: TGTGCCAGCAGGGGACAGGGGAACACCGGGGAGCTGTTTTTT. Protein product: CASRGQGNTGELFF. Filled out from reference TRBV14 and TRBJ2-2, the complete variable domain reads EAGVTQFPSHSVIEKGQTVTLRCDPISGHDNLYWYRRVMGKEIKFLLHFVKESKQDESGMPNNRFLAERTGGTYSTLKVQPAELEDSGVYFCASRGQGNTGELFFGEGSRLTVL.

Comments on this clonotype: A read error may account for a junction end that differs from germline. The gene calls are TRBV4-2 and TRBJ2-7; either TRBD1 or TRBD2 may supply D (5 bases each). The CDR3 has 14 residues. Germline V CDR1 and CDR2: LGHNA, YNFKEQ. The CDR3 loop reads CASSGDAGTHEHYF. CDR3 nucleotides: TGTGCCAGCAGCGGGGATGCAGGGACCCACGAGCATTACTTC.

This sequence joins TRBV5-1 and TRBJ2-1; D may be TRBD2 (5 bases). The CDR3 length is 16 residues. The V gene's germline CDR1 is SGHRS and CDR2 YFSETQ. Trimming took 3 bases from V and 7 from J, leaving 20 bases between them. CDR3 in DNA: TGCGCCAGCAGCTCGCCCCGGATAGTGGGAGATAATGAGCAGTTCTTC. Protein sequence: CASSSPRIVGDNEQFF.

As concerns this clonotype: One junction end does not reproduce the germline sequence, and a read error may be involved. The chain uses TRBV4-3 and TRBJ2-1; TRBD2 agrees at 11 bases. Germline loops: CDR1 LGHNA, CDR2 YSLEER. The CDR3 runs to 17 residues. In DNA, the CDR3 is TGCGCCAGCAGCAAGACTTCGGAACTAGCGGGAGCCCATGAGCAGTTTTTC. Protein product: CASSKTSELAGAHEQFF.

Turning to this clonotype: A read error may produce the germline difference seen at one junction end. J is TRBJ2-1 and V is TRBV20-1; 7 bases match TRBD2. CDR3 length: 19 amino acids. Germline values: CDR1 DFQATT, CDR2 SNEGSKA (reference sequence). The CDR3 protein is CNARDSGMLAVHFYNEQFF. CDR3 bases: TGCAATGCTAGAGATAGCGGTATGCTAGCGGTACACTTCTACAATGAGCAGTTCTTC.

As for this clonotype: In this CDR3 the conserved last residue, phenylalanine or tryptophan, is missing, so a read error is likely. V is TRBV12-3 or TRBV12-4 and J is TRBJ2-5; 14 bases are a match to TRBD2. J lost 4 bases, V lost 5 bases, and 15 bases had no gene match. There are 19 residues in the CDR3. This CDR3 is CASSPAALGLAGVPETQYL. The CDR3 DNA reads as TGTGCCAGCAGTCCGGCCGCTTTGGGACTAGCGGGGGTCCCAGAGACCCAGTACTTA.

As to this clonotype: Germline is not matched at one junction end, which may reflect a read error. The chain carries TRBV11-2 and TRBJ2-1, with unresolved D. The V gene's germline CDR1 is SGHAT and CDR2 FQNNGV. This CDR3 contains 15 residues. The CDR3 nucleotides are TGTGCCAGTAGCTTCGTTTCTCCCCCCCACAATGAGCAGTTCTTC. Amino acids: CASSFVSPPHNEQFF.

Concerning this clonotype: Germline is not matched at one junction end, which may reflect a read error. The V call is TRBV12-3 or TRBV12-4, the J call TRBJ2-3; D may be TRBD1 (6 bases). The CDR3 extends over 15 amino acids. CDR3 sequence (DNA): TGTACCAGCAGAACAGGGACATTTCGCACAGATACGCAGTATTTT. Translating gives CTSRTGTFRTDTQYF.

Details on this clonotype: One junction end does not reproduce the germline sequence, and a read error may be involved. The chain has TRBV6-6 and TRBJ2-4; no definite D call. The germline V gene has CDR1 MNHNY and CDR2 SVGAGI (reference sequence). The CDR3 extends over 18 amino acids. The CDR3 nucleotides are TGTGCCAGCAGTTACGGTTCCGCGGACGGTTATTCCAAGAACATTCAGTACTTC. It encodes CASSYGSADGYSKNIQYF.

CDR3 bases: TGTGCCAGCAGTTATGGGACTAGTCGGTATATACAGTATTTT. As protein: CASSYGTSRYIQYF. The V call is TRBV6-2 or TRBV6-3, the J call TRBJ2-3; TRBD2 aligns across 8 bases. The germline V gene encodes CDR1 MNHEY and CDR2 SVGEGT. Unmatched junction bases numbered 11, after V lost 3 bases and J lost 12 bases. The CDR3 contains 14 residues.

With respect to this clonotype: Mismatch with germline at one junction end may stem from a read error. The chain combines TRBV11-2 with TRBJ1-6, with unresolved D. There are 14 residues in the CDR3. Germline values: CDR1 SGHAT, CDR2 FQNNGV. This chain's CDR3 is CASSLRRDYSPLRF. DNA of the CDR3: TGTGCCAGCAGCCTACGACGGGATTATTCACCCCTCCGCTTC.

V gene TRBV6-2 or TRBV6-3 combines with J gene TRBJ2-2; perhaps TRBD1 as D (5 bases). Trimming pared 9 bases from V and 2 bases from J, leaving 25 bases between. The CDR3 runs to 18 residues. The germline V gene has CDR1 MNHEY and CDR2 SVGEGT. CDR3 residues: CARRYQRLGASNTGELFF. CDR3 nucleotide sequence: TGTGCCAGGAGATACCAGCGTTTAGGGGCCTCCAACACCGGGGAGCTGTTTTTT.

Concerning this clonotype itself: A junction end diverges from the germline sequence, so it may reflect a read error. The CDR3 sequence is CSGTGESAVELFF. The CDR3 DNA reads TGCAGCGGGACTGGCGAGAGTGCCGTGGAGCTATTTTTT. This chain connects TRBV29-1 to TRBJ2-2; a possible D gene is TRBD2 (5 bases). The CDR3 spans 13 residues. Germline values: CDR1 SQVTM, CDR2 ANQGSEA.

This clonotype was recorded only once. A read error may account for a junction end that differs from germline. The chain employs TRBV28 and TRBJ2-6; TRBD1 matches at 7 bases. Per the germline V gene, CDR1 is MDHEN and CDR2 is SYDVKM. The CDR3 is 15 residues long. The CDR3 loop reads CTCRTTGAGTNVLTF. CDR3 DNA: TGTACCTGCAGGACAACAGGGGCTGGGACCAACGTCCTGACTTTC.

A note on this clonotype: Given the absence of the conserved phenylalanine or tryptophan at the CDR3 end, a read error is likely. The genes are TRBV6-1 and TRBJ1-5; TRBD1 matches 7 bases. The CDR3 contains 13 residues. Per the germline V gene, CDR1 is MNHNS and CDR2 is SASEGT. The CDR3 DNA reads as TGTACCAGCAGGCCGACAGGGAATCAGCCCCAGCATTTA. Protein product: CTSRPTGNQPQHL.